The 30 T cell receptor beta chains presented below share a single source sample, sequenced in a study of early T cells in non-severe SARS-CoV-2 infection. TCRdb analysed the 5' RACE reads with MiXCR anew, one entry per CDR3 protein. The sample holds around 68,000 distinct CDR3 sequences, approximately 6.1% seen once. The specimen comprised whole blood, sampled at baseline. These receptor sequences come from an adult who was a healthcare worker with PCR-confirmed SARS-CoV-2 infection or an uninfected control (not recorded which).

This clonotype showed up just a few times. The chain joins TRBV10-3 to TRBJ2-5; D gene unclear. Germline CDR1 and CDR2: ENHRY and SYGVKD. V lost 7 bases and J lost 4, with 13 bases in between. The CDR3 sequence is 13 residues long. The DNA for the CDR3 is TGTGCCATCATTCTCTGGAAATCAGAGACCCAGTACTTC. Encoded protein: CAIILWKSETQYF.

This clonotype was counted many times. The V gene is TRBV11-2, the J gene TRBJ2-7, with D possibly being TRBD1 or TRBD2 (6 bases each). The CDR3 extends over 17 amino acids. The germline V and J ends were trimmed by 5 bases and 2 bases, with 22 bases remaining between them. Germline assignment: CDR1 SGHAT and CDR2 FQNNGV. The CDR3 loop reads CASSPLSGGRNTYEQYF. The CDR3 region has the DNA TGTGCCAGCAGCCCTCTTTCTGGGGGGCGAAATACCTACGAGCAGTACTTC.

The sample holds many counts of this clonotype. The CDR3 reads CARPGGRNQPQHF. As DNA, the CDR3 is TGTGCCAGACCGGGGGGCCGCAATCAGCCCCAGCATTTT. V and J are TRBV28 and TRBJ1-5; D possibly corresponds to TRBD1 (6 bases). V lost 9 bases and J 2 bases, leaving 11 bases between the germline ends. Germline V lookup: CDR1 MDHEN, CDR2 SYDVKM. There are 13 residues in the CDR3.

In its sample, this clonotype was seen many times. The gene calls are TRBV7-2 and TRBJ1-4; 10 bases are shared with TRBD1. The CDR3 is 14 amino acids. Germline CDR1 SGHTA, CDR2 FQGNSA. Trimming at V came to 4 bases and at J to 8 bases, leaving 4 bases not matched to a gene. The CDR3 sequence: CASSWDRGGEKLFF. The DNA for the CDR3 is TGTGCCAGCAGCTGGGACAGGGGAGGGGAAAAACTGTTTTTT.

This clonotype showed up many times. The V call is TRBV12-3 or TRBV12-4, the J call TRBJ1-1; D may be TRBD1 (6 bases). The CDR3 is 14 amino acids. Between the trimmed V and J ends, which lost 8 bases and 3 bases, there was a span of 16 bases. CDR3 DNA: TGTGCCAGCGGGACCGGACAGATTCACACTGAAGCTTTCTTT. Translating it yields CASGTGQIHTEAFF.

This clonotype was recorded many times. The V and J genes are TRBV5-1 and TRBJ2-3; 10 positions match TRBD2. V lost 2 bases and J lost 4; bases outside the gene matches: 7. The CDR3 has 16 amino acids. Germline lookup yields CDR1 SGHRS and CDR2 YFSETQ. CDR3 sequence (DNA): TGCGCCAGCAGCTTAATAGCGGGAGGAGGAGCAGATACGCAGTATTTT. Residues: CASSLIAGGGADTQYF. The full variable domain, its missing parts supplied by reference TRBV5-1 and TRBJ2-3, is KAGVTQTPRYLIKTRGQQVTLSCSPISGHRSVSWYQQTPGQGLQFLFEYFSETQRNKGNFPGRFSGRQFSNSRSEMNVSTLELGDSALYLCASSLIAGGGADTQYFGPGTRLTVL.

There are many counts of this clonotype. The chain joins TRBV7-9 to TRBJ2-3; 16 bases match TRBD2. Looked up from germline, CDR1 is SEHNR and CDR2 is FQNEAQ (reference sequence). The CDR3 is 18 residues long. J lost 5 bases, V lost 5 bases, and 10 bases had no gene match. The CDR3 DNA sequence: TGTGCCAGCAGCCCAGATGGGACTAGCGGGAGGGCCAGAGATACGCAGTATTTT. Its translation is CASSPDGTSGRARDTQYF.

The sample holds many counts of this clonotype. This rearrangement joins TRBV9 to TRBJ2-1; a weak D match, TRBD2 (8 bases). CDR3 length equals 15 residues. Between the trimmed V and J ends, which lost 0 bases and 5 bases, there was a span of 12 bases. Per the germline V gene, CDR1 is SGDLS and CDR2 is YYNGEE. This CDR3 is CASSVAGGGDNEQFF. Here the CDR3 DNA reads TGTGCCAGCAGCGTAGCGGGAGGGGGCGACAATGAGCAGTTCTTC.

This clonotype was recorded at least ten times. The gene calls are TRBV10-3 and TRBJ1-6, with unresolved D. The CDR3 is 12 amino acids. Trimming took off 2 bases at V and 14 bases at J, with 10 bases between the two ends. In germline, CDR1 is ENHRY, CDR2 SYGVKD. CDR3 DNA sequence: TGTGCCATCAGTGAGCCGGGTGGGGCCCTCCACTTT. As protein: CAISEPGGALHF.

The chain employs TRBV29-1 and TRBJ2-1; TRBD2 might be the D (6 bases). The germline gives CDR1 SQVTM, CDR2 ANQGSEA. CDR3 size: 11 residues. The V and J ends lost 7 bases and 8 bases respectively, with 12 bases between them. DNA of the CDR3: TGCAGCGGTTGGGGCGGGGATGAGCAGTTCTTC. Protein sequence: CSGWGGDEQFF.

In this sample, this clonotype turned up a few times. The J gene is TRBJ2-5, the V gene TRBV20-1; D is perhaps TRBD1 or TRBD2 (5 bases each). CDR3 length: 15 amino acids. The V end lost 6 bases, the J end lost 4 bases, and 21 bases lay between the germline ends. Looked up from germline, CDR1 is DFQATT and CDR2 is SNEGSKA (reference sequence). CDR3 coding DNA: TGCAGTGCCAGGATGCAGGGATTACGGGGAGAGACCCAGTACTTC. This codes for CSARMQGLRGETQYF.

This clonotype was observed at least ten times. The rearrangement joins TRBV11-2 to TRBJ2-1; TRBD2 agrees at 12 bases. The junction had 8 bases not matched to a gene; V was cut back by 5 bases and J by 6 bases. CDR3 length: 16 amino acids. The germline V gene has CDR1 SGHAT and CDR2 FQNNGV. The CDR3 nucleotides read TGTGCCAGCAGCACGCGACTAGCGGGAGCGGGCAATGAGCAGTTCTTC. This sequence encodes CASSTRLAGAGNEQFF. Drawing the rest from reference TRBV11-2 and TRBJ2-1, the complete variable domain is EAGVAQSPRYKIIEKRQSVAFWCNPISGHATLYWYQQILGQGPKLLIQFQNNGVVDDSQLPKDRFSAERLKGVDSTLKIQPAKLEDSAVYLCASSTRLAGAGNEQFFGPGTRLTVL.

V usage is TRBV18 and J usage is TRBJ1-1; no reliable D call. The CDR3 has 15 amino acids. Germline V CDR1 and CDR2: KGHSH, LQKENI. Trimming removed 3 bases at V and 5 bases at J, with 16 bases between. CDR3 coding DNA: TGTGCCAGCTCACCGCGAGCGGGTGGAGGGACTGAAGCTTTCTTT. This encodes CASSPRAGGGTEAFF.

The chain uses TRBV6-6 and TRBJ1-1; D unclear. The CDR3 sequence is 13 residues long. Trimming left V 8 bases short and J 1 base short, with 11 bases between. CDR1 MNHNY and CDR2 SVGAGI come from the germline V gene (reference sequence). The CDR3 here is CASFLTSNTEAFF. For the CDR3, the DNA is TGTGCCAGCTTTCTTACCTCGAACACTGAAGCTTTCTTT.

This clonotype was seen just once. V is TRBV18 and J is TRBJ2-7; D is possibly TRBD1 (6 bases). The CDR3 is 14 residues long. Trimming shortened V by 6 bases and J by 2 bases, and 14 bases separated the two germline ends. Germline CDR1 is KGHSH and CDR2 is LQKENI. The CDR3 is CASSAGAQTYEQYF. The CDR3 DNA reads as TGTGCCAGCTCTGCAGGGGCACAGACCTACGAGCAGTACTTC. Supplemented by reference TRBV18 and TRBJ2-7, the full variable domain reads NAGVMQNPRHLVRRRGQEARLRCSPMKGHSHVYWYRQLPEEGLKFMVYLQKENIIDESGMPKERFSAEFPKEGPSILRIQQVVRGDSAAYFCASSAGAQTYEQYFGPGTRLTVT.

This clonotype was seen a handful of times. J is TRBJ2-5 and V is TRBV7-7; TRBD2 might be the D (6 bases). CDR3 length: 15 residues. Germline V CDR1 and CDR2: SSHAT, FNYEAQ (reference sequence). V was cut by 5 bases and J by 1 base, with 14 bases left in between. The CDR3 reads CASSPRGSGQETQYF. CDR3 coding DNA: TGTGCCAGCAGCCCCCGAGGTAGCGGCCAAGAGACCCAGTACTTC.

This clonotype was observed many times. This sequence joins TRBV6-6 and TRBJ2-2; D ambiguous. In germline, CDR1 is MNHNY, CDR2 SVGAGI (reference sequence). The CDR3 has 14 residues. With 8 bases removed from V and 4 bases from J, the gap between germline ends came to 14 bases. CDR3: CASGSVGGTGELFF. The CDR3 DNA sequence: TGTGCCAGCGGAAGCGTGGGCGGCACCGGGGAGCTGTTTTTT.

The table lists this clonotype with many counts. This sequence joins TRBV3-1 and TRBJ1-3; TRBD1 might be the D (6 bases). CDR3 length: 16 residues. Germline V gene sequence: CDR1 LGHDT, CDR2 YNNKEL (reference sequence). Trimming took off 0 bases at V and 4 bases at J, with 13 bases between the two ends. The CDR3 sequence: CASSQENTGTGNTIYF. DNA of the CDR3: TGTGCCAGCAGCCAAGAGAACACAGGGACCGGAAACACCATATATTTT.

This clonotype was observed a few times. The rearrangement uses TRBV2 and TRBJ2-7; 14 bases map to TRBD2. This CDR3 is built from 16 residues. With V trimmed by 6 bases and J by 4 bases, 8 bases remained unmatched. In germline, CDR1 is SNHLY, CDR2 FYNNEI. The CDR3: CASSRWTSGRIYEQYF. For the CDR3, the DNA is TGTGCCAGCAGCCGTTGGACTAGCGGGAGGATTTACGAGCAGTACTTC.

The J gene is TRBJ2-5, the V gene TRBV4-2; D possibly corresponds to TRBD2 (6 bases). This CDR3 is built from 15 residues. Trimming pared 0 bases from V and 5 bases from J, leaving 13 bases between. Per germline, CDR1 LGHNA and CDR2 YNFKEQ. The CDR3, as DNA: TGTGCCAGCAGCCAAGACCCCACAGGAGGGGAGACCCAGTACTTC. The encoded protein is CASSQDPTGGETQYF.

At least ten counts were recorded for this clonotype. The gene calls are TRBV15 and TRBJ2-4; 9 positions agree with TRBD2. CDR1 is LNHNV, CDR2 YYDKDF, per germline (reference sequence). V was clipped by 1 base and J by 0 bases; unmatched bases: 13. The CDR3 has 20 residues. CDR3 sequence: CATSRAPQGLAGLAKNIQYF. In DNA, the CDR3 is TGTGCCACCAGCAGAGCACCGCAGGGCCTAGCGGGGTTAGCCAAAAACATTCAGTACTTC. The full variable domain, completed using reference TRBV15 and TRBJ2-4, is DAMVIQNPRYQVTQFGKPVTLSCSQTLNHNVMYWYQQKSSQAPKLLFHYYDKDFNNEADTPDNFQSRRPNTSFCFLDIRSPGLGDTAMYLCATSRAPQGLAGLAKNIQYFGAGTRLSVL.

This clonotype appeared many times. The chain employs TRBV12-3 or TRBV12-4 and TRBJ1-1; maybe TRBD1 (6 bases). Trimming removed 8 bases from V and 5 bases from J, with 18 bases in between. The length of the CDR3 is 14 residues. CDR3: CASGPAGARTEAFF. CDR3 DNA sequence: TGTGCCAGCGGCCCCGCAGGGGCCAGGACTGAAGCTTTCTTT.

This clonotype was counted between two and nine times. This rearrangement joins TRBV3-1 to TRBJ2-5, with a possible D match to TRBD1 (6 bases). V gave up 4 bases and J gave up 0 bases, with 18 bases separating them. The CDR3 covers 17 residues. CDR1 is LGHDT and CDR2 is YNNKEL in the germline V gene (reference sequence). The CDR3 bases are TGTGCCAGCAGCCTCCCCACCCGGACAGATCACCAAGAGACCCAGTACTTC. Translating gives CASSLPTRTDHQETQYF.

The rearrangement links TRBV6-2 or TRBV6-3 to TRBJ1-3; D unclear. Trimming took off 4 bases at V and 0 bases at J, with 19 bases between the two ends. Germline values: CDR1 MNHEY, CDR2 SVGEGT. The CDR3 totals 18 residues. CDR3 sequence (DNA): TGTGCCAGCAGTTGGAGTCCGACGGGGTTCATCTCTGGAAACACCATATATTTT. Amino acids: CASSWSPTGFISGNTIYF.

This clonotype was seen only a few times. The rearrangement links TRBV4-1 to TRBJ1-2, with D hard to call. Trimming removed 0 bases from V and 4 bases from J, with 9 bases in between. This CDR3 comprises 14 residues. Germline CDR1 and CDR2: MGHRA and YSYEKL. The CDR3 DNA sequence: TGCGCCAGCAGCCAAGAAGAGTTGCTCTATGGCTACACCTTC. Protein sequence: CASSQEELLYGYTF.

This clonotype was found many times. The chain employs TRBV24-1 and TRBJ2-3, with 9 nucleotides matching TRBD2. Germline-derived CDR1 and CDR2 are KGHDR and SFDVKD. The CDR3 totals 17 residues. V lost 6 bases and J lost 3; bases outside the gene matches: 12. The CDR3 loop reads CATSNFGAGGLTDTQYF. CDR3 DNA: TGTGCCACCAGTAACTTTGGCGCGGGAGGGCTTACAGATACGCAGTATTTT.

This clonotype was recorded at least ten times. J is TRBJ2-1 and V is TRBV5-1; 9 bases match TRBD2. CDR1 and CDR2 (germline): SGHRS, YFSETQ. Losses at the gene ends were 7 bases for V and 6 bases for J; bases not matched to a gene: 11. The CDR3 consists of 15 residues. The CDR3 DNA reads TGCGCCAGCGGAATAGCGGGAGAAGGTTTCAATGAGCAGTTCTTC. Protein product: CASGIAGEGFNEQFF. The entire variable domain, with the rest obtained from reference TRBV5-1 and TRBJ2-1, is as follows: KAGVTQTPRYLIKTRGQQVTLSCSPISGHRSVSWYQQTPGQGLQFLFEYFSETQRNKGNFPGRFSGRQFSNSRSEMNVSTLELGDSALYLCASGIAGEGFNEQFFGPGTRLTVL.

Ten or more counts support this clonotype. This chain uses TRBV7-2 with TRBJ2-7; possibly TRBD1 for D (5 bases). Germline V CDR1 and CDR2: SGHTA, FQGNSA. V shed 1 base and J shed 7 bases, with 14 bases lying between them. The CDR3 length is 14 residues. The chain's CDR3 is CASSLGFREGEQYF. Here the CDR3 DNA reads TGTGCCAGCAGCTTAGGATTCAGGGAAGGAGAGCAGTACTTC. Combining the CDR3 with reference TRBV7-2 and TRBJ2-7 gives the whole variable domain GAGVSQSPSNKVTEKGKDVELRCDPISGHTALYWYRQSLGQGLEFLIYFQGNSAPDKSGLPSDRFSAERTGGSVSTLTIQRTQQEDSAVYLCASSLGFREGEQYFGPGTRLTVT.

This clonotype has a handful of counts. This chain connects TRBV28 to TRBJ1-1, with D possibly matching TRBD1 (6 bases). This CDR3 has 15 residues. CDR1 and CDR2 (germline): MDHEN, SYDVKM. V was clipped by 1 base and J by 4 bases, with 13 bases between them. The CDR3 spells CASSLSRGRGTEAFF. The CDR3 region has the DNA TGTGCCAGCAGTTTATCCAGGGGCCGGGGCACTGAAGCTTTCTTT.

This clonotype was counted at least ten times. This chain connects TRBV29-1 to TRBJ2-7; 11 bases are a match to TRBD1. Unmatched junction bases numbered 4, after V lost 4 bases and J lost 2 bases. The CDR3 is 14 amino acids. CDR1 is SQVTM, CDR2 ANQGSEA, per germline. Here the CDR3 reads CSVAPGQGAYEQYF. CDR3 in DNA: TGCAGCGTTGCTCCGGGACAGGGGGCCTACGAGCAGTACTTC.